The T cell receptor beta chain under discussion was sequenced for a study of T cells in Graves' hyperthyroidism and ophthalmopathy. Researchers defined stable Graves' hyperthyroidism as no ophthalmopathy progression within 18 months. This clonotype was detected ten times or more. TCR beta CDR3 regions were amplified from RNA transcripts. Researchers ran a first-round RT-PCR on the TCR CDR3 using the HTBI primer set. In TCRdb, the multiplex PCR reads were re-called with MiXCR into one record per CDR3 protein. The repertoire holds about 360,000 distinct CDR3 sequences, with about 12% as singletons. J gave up 7 bases and V 1 base, and 6 bases lay outside the gene matches. The CDR3 loop spans 15 amino acids. CDR1 and CDR2 (germline): SGHTA, FQGNSA.

This clonotype was obtained from a woman under 30 with Graves' hyperthyroidism. This chain joins TRBV7-2 and TRBJ2-5; 10 bases are shared with TRBD2. Material for sequencing was blood. The CDR3 is CASSLEVAGGGTQYF. CDR3 coding DNA: TGTGCCAGCAGCTTAGAAGTAGCGGGGGGTGGGACCCAGTACTTC. The whole variable domain, filled in from reference TRBV7-2 and TRBJ2-5, reads GAGVSQSPSNKVTEKGKDVELRCDPISGHTALYWYRQSLGQGLEFLIYFQGNSAPDKSGLPSDRFSAERTGGSVSTLTIQRTQQEDSAVYLCASSLEVAGGGTQYFGPGTRLLVL.